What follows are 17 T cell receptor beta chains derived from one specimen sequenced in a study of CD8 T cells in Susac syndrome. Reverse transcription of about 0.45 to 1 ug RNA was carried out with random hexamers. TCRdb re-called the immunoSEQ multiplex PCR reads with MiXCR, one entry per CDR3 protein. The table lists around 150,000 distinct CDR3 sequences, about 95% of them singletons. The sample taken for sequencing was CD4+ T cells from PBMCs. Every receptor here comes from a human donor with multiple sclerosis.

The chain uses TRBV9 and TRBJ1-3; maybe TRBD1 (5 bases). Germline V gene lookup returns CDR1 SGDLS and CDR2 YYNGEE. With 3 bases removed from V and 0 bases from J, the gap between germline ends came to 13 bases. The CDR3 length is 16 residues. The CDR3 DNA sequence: TGTGCCAGCAGCGGGGCCGGGGGTAGCTCTGGAAACACCATATATTTT. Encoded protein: CASSGAGGSSGNTIYF.

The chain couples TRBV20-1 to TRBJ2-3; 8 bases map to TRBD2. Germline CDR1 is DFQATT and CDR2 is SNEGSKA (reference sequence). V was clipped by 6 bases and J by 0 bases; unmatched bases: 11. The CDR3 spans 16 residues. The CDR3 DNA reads TGCAGTGCCCACCAAACTCCTAGCGGGAGCACAGATACGCAGTATTTT. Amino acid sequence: CSAHQTPSGSTDTQYF.

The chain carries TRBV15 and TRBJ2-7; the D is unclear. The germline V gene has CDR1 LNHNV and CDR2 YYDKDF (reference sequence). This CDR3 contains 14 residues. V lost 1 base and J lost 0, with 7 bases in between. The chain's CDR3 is CATSRGDTSYEQYF. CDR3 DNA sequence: TGTGCCACCAGCAGAGGAGACACCTCCTACGAGCAGTACTTC.

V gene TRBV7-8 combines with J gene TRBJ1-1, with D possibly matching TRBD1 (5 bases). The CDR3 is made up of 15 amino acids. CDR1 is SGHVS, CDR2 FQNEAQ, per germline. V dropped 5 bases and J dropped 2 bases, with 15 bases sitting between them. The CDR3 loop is CASSPRAGTNTEAFF. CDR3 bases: TGTGCCAGCAGCCCCCGAGCAGGGACCAACACTGAAGCTTTCTTT.

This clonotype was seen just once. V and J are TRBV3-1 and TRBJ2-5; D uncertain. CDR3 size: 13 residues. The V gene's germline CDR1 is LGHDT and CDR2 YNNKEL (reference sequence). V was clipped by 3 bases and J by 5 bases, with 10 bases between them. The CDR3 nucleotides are TGTGCCAGCAGCCACCCCCCCCTCGAGACCCAGTACTTC. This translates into CASSHPPLETQYF.

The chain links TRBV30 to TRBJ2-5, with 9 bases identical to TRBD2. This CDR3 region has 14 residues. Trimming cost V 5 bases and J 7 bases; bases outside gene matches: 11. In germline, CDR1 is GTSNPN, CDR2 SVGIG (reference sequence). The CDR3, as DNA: TGTGCCTGGGGGGGACTAGCTCTTATGGGGACCCAGTACTTC. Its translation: CAWGGLALMGTQYF. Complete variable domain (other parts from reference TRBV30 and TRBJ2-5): SQTIHQWPATLVQPVGSPLSLECTVEGTSNPNLYWYRQAAGRGLQLLFYSVGIGQISSEVPQNLSASRPQDRQFILSSKKLLLSDSGFYLCAWGGLALMGTQYFGPGTRLLVL.

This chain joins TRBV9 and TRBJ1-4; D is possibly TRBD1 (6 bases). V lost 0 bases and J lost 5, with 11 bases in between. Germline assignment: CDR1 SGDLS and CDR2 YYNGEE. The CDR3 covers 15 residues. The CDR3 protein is CASSVDRTANEKLFF. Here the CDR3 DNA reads TGTGCCAGCAGCGTAGATCGGACAGCAAATGAAAAACTGTTTTTT.

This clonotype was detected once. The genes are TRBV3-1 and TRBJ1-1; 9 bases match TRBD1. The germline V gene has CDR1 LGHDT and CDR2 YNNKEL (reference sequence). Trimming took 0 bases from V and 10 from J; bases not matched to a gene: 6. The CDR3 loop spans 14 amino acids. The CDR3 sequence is CASSQDLGQGSAFF. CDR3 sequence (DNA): TGTGCCAGCAGCCAAGATTTGGGACAGGGATCAGCTTTCTTT. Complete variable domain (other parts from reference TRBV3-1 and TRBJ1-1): DTAVSQTPKYLVTQMGNDKSIKCEQNLGHDTMYWYKQDSKKFLKIMFSYNNKELIINETVPNRFSPKSPDKAHLNLHINSLELGDSAVYFCASSQDLGQGSAFFGQGTRLTVV.

The CDR3 loop is CASSPPGRNQPQHF. CDR3 nucleotide sequence: TGTGCCAGCAGTCCACCGGGCCGCAATCAGCCCCAGCATTTT. The V gene is TRBV6-6, the J gene TRBJ1-5; D remains ambiguous. This CDR3 has 14 residues. Germline V CDR1 and CDR2: MNHNY, SVGAGI (reference sequence). V was pared by 5 bases and J by 2 bases, with 10 bases between.

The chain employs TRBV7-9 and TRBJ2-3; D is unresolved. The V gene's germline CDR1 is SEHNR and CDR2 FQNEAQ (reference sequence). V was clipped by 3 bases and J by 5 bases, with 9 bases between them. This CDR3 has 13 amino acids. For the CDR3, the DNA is TGTGCCAGCAGCTTCGCAGCGAGAGATACGCAGTATTTT. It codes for CASSFAARDTQYF.

CDR3 bases: TGTGCCAGCAGCCAAGGTCACGGACCCTACGAGCAGTACTTC. Translation gives CASSQGHGPYEQYF. The chain carries TRBV3-1 and TRBJ2-7; D is unresolved. Deletions cut 1 base from V and 2 bases from J, with 9 bases between. CDR3 length: 14 amino acids. CDR1 LGHDT and CDR2 YNNKEL come from the germline V gene (reference sequence).

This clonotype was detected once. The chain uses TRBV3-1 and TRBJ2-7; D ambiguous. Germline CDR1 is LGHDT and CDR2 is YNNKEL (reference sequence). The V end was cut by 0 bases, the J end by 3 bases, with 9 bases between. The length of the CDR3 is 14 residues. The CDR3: CASSQDQVYYEQYF. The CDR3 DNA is TGTGCCAGCAGCCAAGATCAGGTATACTACGAGCAGTACTTC.

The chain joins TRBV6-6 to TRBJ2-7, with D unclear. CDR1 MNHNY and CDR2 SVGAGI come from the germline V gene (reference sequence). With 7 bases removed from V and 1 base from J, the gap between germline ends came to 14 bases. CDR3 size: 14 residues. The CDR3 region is CASTRSMGSYEQYF. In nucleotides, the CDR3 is TGTGCCAGCACCCGAAGTATGGGGTCCTACGAGCAGTACTTC.

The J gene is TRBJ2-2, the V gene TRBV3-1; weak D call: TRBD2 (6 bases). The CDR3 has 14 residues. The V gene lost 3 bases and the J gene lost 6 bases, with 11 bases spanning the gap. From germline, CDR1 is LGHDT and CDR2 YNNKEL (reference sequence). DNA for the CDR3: TGTGCCAGCAGCCAGTTGGGGGGAGCCGGGGAGCTGTTTTTT. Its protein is CASSQLGGAGELFF.

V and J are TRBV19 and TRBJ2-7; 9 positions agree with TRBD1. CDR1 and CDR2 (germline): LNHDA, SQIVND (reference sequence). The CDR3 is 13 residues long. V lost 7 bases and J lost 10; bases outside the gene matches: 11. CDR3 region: CASTRPGQGRQYF. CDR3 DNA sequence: TGTGCCAGTACTCGCCCAGGACAGGGGCGACAGTACTTC.

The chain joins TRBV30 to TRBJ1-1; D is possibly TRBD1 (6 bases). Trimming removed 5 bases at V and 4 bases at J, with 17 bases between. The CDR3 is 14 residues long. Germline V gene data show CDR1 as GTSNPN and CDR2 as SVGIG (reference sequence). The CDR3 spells CAWGRAGVGTEAFF. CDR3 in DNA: TGTGCCTGGGGCCGCGCAGGGGTTGGCACTGAAGCTTTCTTT.

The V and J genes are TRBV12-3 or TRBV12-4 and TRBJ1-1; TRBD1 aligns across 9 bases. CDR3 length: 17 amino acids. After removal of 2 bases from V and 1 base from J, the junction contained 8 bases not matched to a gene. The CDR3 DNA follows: TGTGCCAGCAGTTTAATTATGGGGGACAGGGCGAACACTGAAGCTTTCTTT. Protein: CASSLIMGDRANTEAFF.